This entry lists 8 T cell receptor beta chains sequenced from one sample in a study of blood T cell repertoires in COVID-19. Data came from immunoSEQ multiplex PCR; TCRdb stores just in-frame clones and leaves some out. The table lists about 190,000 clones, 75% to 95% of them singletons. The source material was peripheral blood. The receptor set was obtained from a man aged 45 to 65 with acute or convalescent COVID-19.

DNA of the CDR3: TGTGCCATCAGTGAGGGGGGAGGGCCGTACGAGCAGTACTTC. It specifies CAISEGGGPYEQYF. The chain is built from TRBV10-3 and TRBJ2-7, with TRBD2 matching 7 bases. CDR1 is ENHRY, CDR2 SYGVKD, per germline. The junction had 5 bases not matched to a gene; V was cut back by 2 bases and J by 4 bases. This CDR3 is 14 amino acids long.

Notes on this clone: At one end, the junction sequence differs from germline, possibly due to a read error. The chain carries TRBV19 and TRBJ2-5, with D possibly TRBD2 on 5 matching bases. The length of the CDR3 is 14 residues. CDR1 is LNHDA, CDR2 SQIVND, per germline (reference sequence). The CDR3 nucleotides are TGTGCCAGTAGTATAGCCGGTCTGGGAGAGGCCCAGTACTTC. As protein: CASSIAGLGEAQYF. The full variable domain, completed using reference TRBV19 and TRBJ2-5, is DGGITQSPKYLFRKEGQNVTLSCEQNLNHDAMYWYRQDPGQGLRLIYYSQIVNDFQKGDIAEGYSVSREKKESFPLTVTSAQKNPTAFYLCASSIAGLGEAQYFGPGTRLLVL.

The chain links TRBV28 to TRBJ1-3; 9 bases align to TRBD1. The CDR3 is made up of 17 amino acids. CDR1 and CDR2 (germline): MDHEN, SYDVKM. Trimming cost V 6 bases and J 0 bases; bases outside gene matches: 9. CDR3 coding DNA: TGTGCCAGCAGATCTTACAGGGGGCGACGCTCTGGAAACACCATATATTTT. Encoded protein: CASRSYRGRRSGNTIYF.

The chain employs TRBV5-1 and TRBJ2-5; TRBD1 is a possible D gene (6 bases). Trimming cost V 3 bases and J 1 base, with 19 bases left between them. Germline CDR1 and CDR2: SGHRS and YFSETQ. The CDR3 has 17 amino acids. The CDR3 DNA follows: TGCGCCAGCAGCTCCCACAGGACAGCATACCCCCAAGAGACCCAGTACTTC. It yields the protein CASSSHRTAYPQETQYF.

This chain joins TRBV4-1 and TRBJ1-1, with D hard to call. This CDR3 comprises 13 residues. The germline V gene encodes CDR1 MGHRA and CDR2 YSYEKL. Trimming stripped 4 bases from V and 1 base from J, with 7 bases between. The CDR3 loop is CASSLRGNTEAFF. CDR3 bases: TGCGCCAGCAGCCTGCGGGGGAACACTGAAGCTTTCTTT.

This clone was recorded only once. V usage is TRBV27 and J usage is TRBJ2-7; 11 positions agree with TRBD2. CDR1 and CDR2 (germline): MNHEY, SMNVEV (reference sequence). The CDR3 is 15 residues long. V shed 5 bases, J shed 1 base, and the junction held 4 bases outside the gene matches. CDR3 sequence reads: CASSPRLAGSYEQYF. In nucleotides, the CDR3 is TGTGCCAGCAGTCCGAGACTAGCGGGATCCTACGAGCAGTACTTC.

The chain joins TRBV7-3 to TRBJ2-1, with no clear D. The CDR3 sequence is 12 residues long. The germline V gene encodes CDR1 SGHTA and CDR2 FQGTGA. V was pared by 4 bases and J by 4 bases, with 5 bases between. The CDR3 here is CASSSPYNEQFF. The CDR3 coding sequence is TGTGCCAGCAGCTCTCCGTACAATGAGCAGTTCTTC.

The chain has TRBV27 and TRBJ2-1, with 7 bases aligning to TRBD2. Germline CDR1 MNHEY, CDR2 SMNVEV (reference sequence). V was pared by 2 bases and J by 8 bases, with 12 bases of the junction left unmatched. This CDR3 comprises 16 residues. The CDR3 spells CASSLRGGRVIYEQFF. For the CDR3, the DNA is TGTGCCAGCAGTTTAAGAGGCGGGAGAGTTATCTATGAGCAGTTCTTC.